This T cell receptor (beta chain) emerged from a study of human T cells and chemical hapten exposure. Across the study: Recorded diagnoses among the mostly female patients were alopecia areata, totalis or universalis.

This clonotype was seen once. The CDR3 runs to 13 residues. Germline CDR1 is SGHRS and CDR2 is YFSETQ. The germline V and J ends were trimmed by 4 bases and 2 bases, with 7 bases remaining between them. Regarding time point: patch test 3, about 24 weeks after DPC sensitization. This sample's treatment: therapeutic diphenylcyclopropenone sensitization with weekly scalp DPC. Individual cDNA molecules (in the library) carried attached unique molecular identifiers. In the authors' methods: Over 95,000 TCRs per sample was the median, with a range of about 20,000 to 700,000. TCRdb re-called the RACE reads through MiXCR, storing one row per CDR3 protein. Clone size and V and J calls follow TCRdb, not the original study. The data show around 110,000 distinct CDR3 sequences, with about 10% seen just once and approximately 2.5% held by the top ten.

V is TRBV5-1 and J is TRBJ1-3; D gene ambiguous. This clonotype was obtained from a woman aged 45 to 65 with alopecia areata. Some clones in this sample may be carry-over from other donors' samples. The sequencing here drew on whole blood, taken in connection with sensitization to the hapten diphenylcyclopropenone (DPC). CDR3 amino acids: CASSPKTGNTIYF. The CDR3 DNA is TGCGCCAGCAGCCCCAAGACTGGAAACACCATATATTTT.